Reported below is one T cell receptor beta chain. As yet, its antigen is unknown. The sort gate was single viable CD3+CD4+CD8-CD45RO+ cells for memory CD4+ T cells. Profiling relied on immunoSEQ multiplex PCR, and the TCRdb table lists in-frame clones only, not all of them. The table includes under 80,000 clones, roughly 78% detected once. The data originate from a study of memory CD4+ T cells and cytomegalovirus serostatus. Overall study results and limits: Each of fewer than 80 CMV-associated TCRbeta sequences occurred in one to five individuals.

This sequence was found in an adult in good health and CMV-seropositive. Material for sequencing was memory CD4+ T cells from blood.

The CDR3 DNA reads TGTGCCATCACCCCGCTACCTGGAAACACCATATATTTT. Protein product: CAITPLPGNTIYF. V and J are TRBV10-3 and TRBJ1-3; no firm D call. This CDR3 contains 13 residues. Germline V CDR1 and CDR2: ENHRY, SYGVKD. Trimming stripped 7 bases from V and 2 bases from J, with 9 bases between.